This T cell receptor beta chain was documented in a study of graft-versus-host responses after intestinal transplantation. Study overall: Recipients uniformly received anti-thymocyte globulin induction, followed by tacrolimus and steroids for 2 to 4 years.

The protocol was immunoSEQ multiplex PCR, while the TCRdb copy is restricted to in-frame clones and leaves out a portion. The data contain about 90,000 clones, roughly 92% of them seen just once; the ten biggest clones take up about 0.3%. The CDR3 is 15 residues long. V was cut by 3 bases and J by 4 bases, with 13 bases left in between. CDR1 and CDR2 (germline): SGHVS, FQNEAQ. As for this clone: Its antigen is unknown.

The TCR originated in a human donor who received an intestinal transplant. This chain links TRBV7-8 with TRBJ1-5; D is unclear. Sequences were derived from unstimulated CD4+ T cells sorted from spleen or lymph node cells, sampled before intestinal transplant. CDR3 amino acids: CASSFGQSRNQPQHF. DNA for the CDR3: TGTGCCAGCAGCTTTGGGCAGTCCCGTAATCAGCCCCAGCATTTT.